This T cell receptor beta chain was identified during a study of persistence of HIV-infected CD4 T cells. Study in general: Suppressive ART had lasted a median of roughly 8 years.

This clone was counted a single time. Its specificity is unknown. The junction departs from the called germline gene at one end, perhaps through a read error. CDR1 and CDR2 (germline): SSHAT, FNYEAQ (reference sequence). The CDR3 sequence is 16 residues long. The libraries were made with immunoSEQ version 4 in survey mode. Template was genomic DNA at 10 ng/uL, with up to 1 ug used per sample. TCRdb's table, derived via immunoSEQ multiplex PCR, lists solely in-frame clones and lacks some. The sample consists of over 10,000 clones, 60% to 80% of them appearing once. The stimulus was an HIV-1 Gag 15-mer peptide pool, roughly 1 ug/peptide/mL. Responding CD4+ T cells were sorted by upregulation of both CD40 ligand and CD69. CD8+ T cells were removed from PBMCs prior to stimulation.

The chain recombines TRBV7-7 with TRBJ2-5; D is possibly TRBD2 (6 bases). This TCR was sampled from an adult man with HIV who was CMV-seropositive. Here the sequenced sample was CD4+ T cells sorted from PBMCs after roughly 17-hour stimulation, taken from a patient who received antiretroviral therapy. This chain's CDR3 is CASSISSGLYQETQYF. The CDR3 nucleotides are TGTGCTAGCAGCATATCCTCGGGACTCTACCAAGAGACCCAGTACTTC.